The clone carrying this T cell receptor (beta chain) was seen more than once but under ten times. V was clipped by 3 bases and J by 6 bases; unmatched bases: 3. Germline CDR1 SGHKS, CDR2 YYEKEE (reference sequence). CDR3 length: 15 amino acids. The data were taken from a study of beta chain features in type 1 diabetes. TCRB transcripts that were expressed got sequenced, as all of the isolated RNA had been reverse transcribed. Libraries were prepared by immunoSEQ multiplex PCR; TCRdb keeps only in-frame clonotypes and omits some of them. This repertoire shows some 230,000 clones, roughly 9.6% found once; its top ten account for around 0.031%.

The chain is built from TRBV5-5 and TRBJ2-1; 13 nucleotides line up with TRBD2. Input material: naive CD4+ T cells from blood. The sequence came from a woman in her late teens or twenties in good health. The CDR3 DNA is TGTGCCAGCAGCTCCGGGACTAGCGGGACCAATGAGCAGTTCTTC. It specifies CASSSGTSGTNEQFF.